Listed below are T cell receptor beta chains from one sample, sequenced in a study of metastatic and nonmetastatic thyroid tumors. TCRdb re-called the PCR reads with MiXCR. The repertoire holds 30,000 or so clones, with around a quarter as singletons. The sample consisted of blood. These receptors originate from a female donor with papillary thyroid cancer or a benign thyroid nodule (not recorded which). Some clones in this sample may be carry-over from other donors' samples. Each CDR3 is given with its conserved first and last residue. A D gene is named only where the DNA matches it firmly. Clone size is shown for a subset of rows, as once, few, many or a class of expanded clone.

NA,13,TRBJ2-6,many,TRBV27,CASSFSGANVLTF,TGTGCCAGCAGTTTTTCTGGGGCCAACGTCCTGACTTTC
NA,14,TRBJ1-1,NA,TRBV4-3,CPSSGRDMNTETFF,TGCCCCAGCAGCGGACGGGACATGAACACTGAAACTTTCTTT
TRBD1,16,TRBJ2-7,few,TRBV28,CASSFRSGTGNHEQYF,TGTGCCAGCAGTTTCCGATCCGGGACAGGGAACCACGAGCAGTACTTC
NA,14,TRBJ2-7,NA,TRBV9,CASSVAAEGYEQYF,TGTGCCAGCAGCGTAGCGGCAGAGGGCTACGAGCAGTACTTC
NA,15,TRBJ2-7,NA,TRBV12-3/TRBV12-4,CASRMDGWASYEQYF,TGTGCCAGCAGGATGGACGGGTGGGCATCCTACGAGCAGTACTTC
NA,13,TRBJ1-5,many,TRBV19,CASSIGEGQPQHF,TGTGCCAGTAGTATAGGGGAAGGTCAGCCCCAGCATTTT
NA,14,TRBJ2-3,NA,TRBV3-1,CASSHGAGTDTQYF,TGTGCCAGCAGCCACGGAGCGGGCACAGATACGCAGTATTTT
NA,13,TRBJ1-2,many,TRBV5-1,CASSLDGGGGYTF,TGCGCCAGCAGCTTGGACGGGGGGGGTGGCTACACCTTC
NA,17,TRBJ1-2,many,TRBV11-1,CASSLGRDSFLVDGYTF,TGTGCCAGCAGCTTGGGCAGGGATAGTTTTTTGGTCGATGGCTACACCTTC
NA,13,TRBJ1-6,many,TRBV13,CASSLGDNSPLHF,TGTGCCAGCAGCTTAGGGGATAATTCACCCCTCCACTTT
TRBD2,20,TRBJ2-1,many,TRBV5-1,CASSFPQNIIAGGSYNEQFF,TGCGCCAGCAGCTTCCCTCAAAATATAATAGCGGGAGGCTCCTACAATGAGCAGTTCTTC
NA,17,TRBJ2-1,NA,TRBV20-1,CSARAPLWGYDDNEQFF,TGCAGTGCTAGAGCACCACTCTGGGGCTACGACGACAATGAGCAGTTCTTC
NA,16,TRBJ1-4,many,TRBV3-1,CASSQDFNYDTEKLFF,TGTGCCAGCAGCCAAGATTTTAATTATGACACTGAAAAACTGTTTTTT
NA,13,TRBJ2-3,few,TRBV11-3,CASSARAGDTQYF,TGTGCCAGCAGCGCGAGAGCTGGAGATACGCAGTATTTT
NA,12,TRBJ2-7,many,TRBV20-1,CSARAVSFEQYF,TGCAGTGCTAGAGCAGTTAGTTTCGAGCAGTACTTC
TRBD1,14,TRBJ1-5,NA,TRBV20-1,CSATTGGFNHPLHF,TGCAGTGCGACGACAGGGGGCTTCAATCATCCCCTGCATTTT
TRBD2,16,TRBJ2-1,few,TRBV10-1,CASSGAWTSGTNEQFF,TGCGCCAGCAGTGGAGCCTGGACTAGCGGGACAAATGAGCAGTTCTTC
NA,15,TRBJ1-5,many,TRBV28,CASNPGSGTNQPQHF,TGTGCCAGCAACCCGGGCAGTGGGACCAATCAGCCCCAGCATTTT
TRBD2,17,TRBJ2-3,many,TRBV6-5,CASSLPRISGRTDTQYF,TGTGCCAGCAGCCTGCCCCGGATTAGCGGGAGGACAGATACGCAGTATTTT
TRBD1,14,TRBJ2-7,NA,TRBV11-2,CASSIVTGGYEQYF,TGTGCCAGCAGCATCGTGACAGGGGGCTACGAGCAGTACTTC
TRBD1,15,TRBJ2-2,many,TRBV12-5,CASGLWQGDTGELFF,TGTGCTAGTGGTTTGTGGCAGGGGGACACCGGGGAGCTGTTTTTT
NA,12,TRBJ1-5,many,TRBV6-1,CASRAGTAPQHF,TGTGCCAGCAGAGCCGGGACGGCCCCCCAGCATTTT
NA,10,TRBJ2-5,NA,TRBV20-1,CSAFKETQDF,TGCAGTGCTTTTAAAGAGACCCAGGACTTC
NA,18,TRBJ1-5,many,TRBV7-3,CASSLKRESPTGFQPQHF,TGTGCCAGCAGCTTAAAACGAGAGTCGCCTACAGGTTTTCAGCCCCAGCATTTT
TRBD1,16,TRBJ2-2,many,TRBV6-2/TRBV6-3,CASSKGQGARSGELFF,TGTGCCAGCAGTAAGGGACAGGGGGCGCGGTCCGGGGAGCTGTTTTTT
NA,14,TRBJ2-1,many,TRBV24-1,CATSDHLGGGEQFF,TGTGCCACCAGTGATCACCTAGGGGGGGGTGAGCAGTTCTTC
TRBD2,14,TRBJ2-5,many,TRBV20-1,CSATGLAGVETQYF,TGCAGTGCTACCGGACTAGCGGGAGTAGAGACCCAGTACTTC
TRBD2,16,TRBJ2-1,NA,TRBV5-4,CASSLASGRTYNEQFF,TGTGCCAGCAGCTTGGCCAGCGGGAGGACCTACAATGAGCAGTTCTTC
TRBD1,16,TRBJ1-1,many,TRBV11-2,CASSSPSGGAGTEAFF,TGTGCCAGCAGCTCCCCTTCAGGGGGCGCGGGCACTGAAGCTTTCTTT
NA,15,TRBJ1-6,many,TRBV7-9,CASSGYRDGASPLHF,TGTGCCAGCAGCGGCTACAGGGATGGGGCTTCACCCCTCCACTTT
TRBD1,14,TRBJ2-1,many,TRBV19,CATRQGSRSNEQFF,TGTGCCACCCGACAGGGGAGTCGTTCCAATGAGCAGTTCTTC
NA,12,TRBJ2-7,NA,TRBV20-1,CSAMIPGFEQYF,TGCAGTGCTATGATCCCAGGGTTCGAGCAGTACTTC
NA,15,TRBJ2-5,few,TRBV12-3/TRBV12-4,CASSRQGPGAETQYF,TGTGCCAGCAGTCGCCAGGGCCCGGGGGCGGAGACCCAGTACTTC
TRBD1,15,TRBJ2-7,NA,TRBV6-2/TRBV6-3,CASIQGQGGSYEQYF,TGTGCCAGCATACAAGGACAGGGGGGTTCCTACGAGCAGTACTTC
TRBD1,15,TRBJ1-4,many,TRBV19,CASSAWTGIREKLFF,TGTGCCAGTAGTGCTTGGACAGGGATTCGAGAAAAACTGTTTTTT
TRBD1,16,TRBJ2-3,many,TRBV4-2,CASSQGLYRGGGTQYF,TGTGCCAGCAGCCAAGGACTATACAGGGGCGGTGGTACGCAGTATTTT
TRBD2,16,TRBJ2-5,many,TRBV7-2,CASSTRAGLAGVTQYF,TGTGCCAGCAGCACTAGGGCTGGACTAGCGGGAGTCACCCAGTACTTC
NA,15,TRBJ1-5,few,TRBV6-1,CASSETGYSNQPKHF,TGTGCCAGCAGTGAAACCGGGTACAGCAATCAGCCCAAGCATTTT
TRBD2,15,TRBJ2-7,NA,TRBV7-2,CASSGWTSGTYEQYF,TGTGCCAGCAGCGGCTGGACTAGCGGAACCTACGAGCAGTACTTC
TRBD1,15,TRBJ1-5,many,TRBV11-2,CASSLRQGLNQPQHF,TGTGCCAGCAGCTTAAGACAGGGTTTAAATCAGCCCCAGCATTTT
NA,13,TRBJ2-1,many,TRBV25-1,CASSATILDEQFF,TGTGCCAGCAGTGCCACCATCTTAGACGAGCAGTTCTTC
NA,15,TRBJ2-6,medium-sized,TRBV6-2/TRBV6-3,CASSYSQTGANVLTF,TGTGCCAGCAGTTACTCCCAGACTGGGGCCAACGTCCTGACTTTC
NA,15,TRBJ2-2,many,TRBV24-1,CATSDLRTDTGELFF,TGTGCCACCAGTGATTTGCGGACGGACACCGGGGAGCTGTTTTTT
TRBD2,15,TRBJ2-7,many,TRBV25-1,CASSEALAGGYEQYF,TGTGCCAGCAGTGAAGCACTAGCGGGAGGCTACGAGCAGTACTTC
TRBD1,14,TRBJ1-5,medium-sized,TRBV6-1,CASSDDRVNQPQHF,TGTGCCAGCAGTGACGACAGGGTCAATCAGCCCCAGCATTTT
NA,14,TRBJ2-2,once,TRBV11-2,CASSQERFPGELFF,TGTGCCAGCAGCCAAGAACGGTTTCCCGGGGAGCTGTTTTTT
NA,13,TRBJ2-2,many,TRBV3-1,CASSPSGEGELFF,TGTGCCAGCAGCCCCTCGGGAGAGGGGGAGCTGTTTTTT